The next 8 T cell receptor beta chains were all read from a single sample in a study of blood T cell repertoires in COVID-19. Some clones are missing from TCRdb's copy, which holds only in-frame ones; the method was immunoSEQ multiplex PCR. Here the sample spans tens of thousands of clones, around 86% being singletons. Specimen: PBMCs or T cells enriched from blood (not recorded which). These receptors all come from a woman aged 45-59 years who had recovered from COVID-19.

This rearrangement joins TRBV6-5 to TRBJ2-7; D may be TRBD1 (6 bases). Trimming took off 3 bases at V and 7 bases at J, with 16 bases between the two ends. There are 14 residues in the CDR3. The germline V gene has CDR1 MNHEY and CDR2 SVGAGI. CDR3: CASSYPTGLGEQYF. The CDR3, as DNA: TGTGCCAGCAGTTATCCGACAGGTTTGGGAGAGCAGTACTTC.

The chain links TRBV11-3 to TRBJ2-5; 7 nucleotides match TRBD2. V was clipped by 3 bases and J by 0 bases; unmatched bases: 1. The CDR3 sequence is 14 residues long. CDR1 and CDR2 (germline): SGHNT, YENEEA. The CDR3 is CASSLGGNQETQYF. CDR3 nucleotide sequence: TGTGCCAGCAGCTTGGGGGGGAACCAAGAGACCCAGTACTTC. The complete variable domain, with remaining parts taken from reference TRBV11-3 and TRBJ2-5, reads EAGVVQSPRYKIIEKKQPVAFWCNPISGHNTLYWYLQNLGQGPELLIRYENEEAVDDSQLPKDRFSAERLKGVDSTLKIQPAELGDSAVYLCASSLGGNQETQYFGPGTRLLVL.

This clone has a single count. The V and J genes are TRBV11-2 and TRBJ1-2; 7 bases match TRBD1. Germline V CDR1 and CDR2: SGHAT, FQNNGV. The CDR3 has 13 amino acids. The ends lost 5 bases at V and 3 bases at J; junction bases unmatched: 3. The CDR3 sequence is CASSPQGDYGYTF. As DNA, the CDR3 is TGTGCCAGCAGCCCGCAGGGGGACTATGGCTACACCTTC.

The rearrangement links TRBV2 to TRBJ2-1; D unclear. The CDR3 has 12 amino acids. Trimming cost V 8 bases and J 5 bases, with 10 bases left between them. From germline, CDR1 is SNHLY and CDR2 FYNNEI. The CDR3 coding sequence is TGTGCCAGCCAAGAGGCAGACAATGAGCAGTTCTTC. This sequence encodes CASQEADNEQFF.

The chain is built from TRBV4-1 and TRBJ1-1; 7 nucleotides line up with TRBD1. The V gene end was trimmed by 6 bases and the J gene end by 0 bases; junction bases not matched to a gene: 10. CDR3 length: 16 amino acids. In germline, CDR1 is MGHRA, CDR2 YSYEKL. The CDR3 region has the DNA TGCGCCAGCAGTCGCTGGACGGGACAGCTGAACACTGAAGCTTTCTTT. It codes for CASSRWTGQLNTEAFF.

The CDR3 is CASSLAGNFGSSYEQYF. Written as DNA, the CDR3 is TGTGCCAGCAGCTTAGCAGGAAATTTCGGGTCCAGCTACGAGCAGTACTTC. The rearrangement uses TRBV7-2 and TRBJ2-7; unclear D gene. Germline lookup yields CDR1 SGHTA and CDR2 FQGNSA. V was cut by 0 bases and J by 3 bases, with 18 bases left in between. The CDR3 is made up of 17 amino acids. Supplemented by reference TRBV7-2 and TRBJ2-7, the full variable domain reads GAGVSQSPSNKVTEKGKDVELRCDPISGHTALYWYRQSLGQGLEFLIYFQGNSAPDKSGLPSDRFSAERTGGSVSTLTIQRTQQEDSAVYLCASSLAGNFGSSYEQYFGPGTRLTVT.

CDR3 nucleotides: TGTGCCAGTAGTAACTCCGGGGGCACTGAAGCTTTCTTT. Translated: CASSNSGGTEAFF. This chain links TRBV19 with TRBJ1-1; perhaps TRBD1 as D (5 bases). The V end lost 4 bases, the J end lost 4 bases, and 10 bases lay between the germline ends. The CDR3 has 13 amino acids. From germline, CDR1 is LNHDA and CDR2 SQIVND (reference sequence).

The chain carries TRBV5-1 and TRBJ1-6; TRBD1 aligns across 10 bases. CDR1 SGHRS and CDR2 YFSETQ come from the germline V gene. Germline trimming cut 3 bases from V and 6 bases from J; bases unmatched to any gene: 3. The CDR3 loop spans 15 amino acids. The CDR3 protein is CASSSGTGANSPLHF. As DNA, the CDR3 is TGCGCCAGCAGCTCGGGGACAGGGGCTAATTCACCCCTCCACTTT.